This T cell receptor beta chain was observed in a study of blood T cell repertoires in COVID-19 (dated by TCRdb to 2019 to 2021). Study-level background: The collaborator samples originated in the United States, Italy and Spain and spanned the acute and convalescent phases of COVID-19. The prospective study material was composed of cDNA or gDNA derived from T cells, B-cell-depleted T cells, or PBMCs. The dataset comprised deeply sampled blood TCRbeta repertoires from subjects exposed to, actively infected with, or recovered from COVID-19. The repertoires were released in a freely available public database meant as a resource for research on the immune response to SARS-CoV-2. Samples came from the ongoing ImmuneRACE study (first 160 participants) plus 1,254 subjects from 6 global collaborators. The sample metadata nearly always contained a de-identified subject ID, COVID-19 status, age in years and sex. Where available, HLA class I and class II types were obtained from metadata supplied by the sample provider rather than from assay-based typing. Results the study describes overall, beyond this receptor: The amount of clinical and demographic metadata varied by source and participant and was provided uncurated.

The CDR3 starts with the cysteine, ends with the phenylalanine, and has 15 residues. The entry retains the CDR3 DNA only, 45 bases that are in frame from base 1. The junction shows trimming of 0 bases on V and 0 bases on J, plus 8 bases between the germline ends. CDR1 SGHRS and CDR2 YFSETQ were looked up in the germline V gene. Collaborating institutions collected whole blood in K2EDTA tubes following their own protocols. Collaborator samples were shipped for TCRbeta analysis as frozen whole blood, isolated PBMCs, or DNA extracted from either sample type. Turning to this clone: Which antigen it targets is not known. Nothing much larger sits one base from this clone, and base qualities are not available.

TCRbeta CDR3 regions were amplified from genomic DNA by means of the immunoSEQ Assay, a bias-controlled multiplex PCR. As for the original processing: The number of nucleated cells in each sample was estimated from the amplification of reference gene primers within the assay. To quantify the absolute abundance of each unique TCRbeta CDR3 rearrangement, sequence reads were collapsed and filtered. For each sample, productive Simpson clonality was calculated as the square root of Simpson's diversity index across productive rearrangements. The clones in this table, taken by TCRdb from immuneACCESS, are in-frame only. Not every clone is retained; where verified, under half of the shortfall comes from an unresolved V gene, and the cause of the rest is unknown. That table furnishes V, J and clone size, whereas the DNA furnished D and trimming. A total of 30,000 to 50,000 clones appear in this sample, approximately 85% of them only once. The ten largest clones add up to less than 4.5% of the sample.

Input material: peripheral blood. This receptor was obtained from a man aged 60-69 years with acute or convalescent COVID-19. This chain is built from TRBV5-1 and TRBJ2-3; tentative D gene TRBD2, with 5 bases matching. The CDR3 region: CASSLGGLSTDTQYF. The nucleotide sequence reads TGCGCCAGCAGCTTGGGAGGACTTAGCACAGATACGCAGTATTTT.